These 11 T cell receptor beta chains came from one sample sequenced in a study of blood T cell repertoires in COVID-19. Assay: immunoSEQ multiplex PCR; the TCRdb copy retains only in-frame clones and omits some. The table shows 35,000 to 45,000 clones, with approximately 85% occurring only once. The sequenced sample was peripheral blood. These receptors were collected from a woman of 80 years or more with acute or convalescent COVID-19.

The V and J genes are TRBV5-1 and TRBJ1-2; weak D call: TRBD1 (5 bases). Germline V gives CDR1 SGHRS, CDR2 YFSETQ. The CDR3 has 13 residues. The V gene lost 7 bases and the J gene lost 4 bases, with 14 bases spanning the gap. DNA of the CDR3: TGCGCCAGCGGAGGGGATTCCTTCTATGGCTACACCTTC. It codes for CASGGDSFYGYTF.

The chain carries TRBV18 and TRBJ2-4, with 8 positions matching TRBD1. The V gene end was trimmed by 3 bases and the J gene end by 8 bases; junction bases not matched to a gene: 0. The germline V gene encodes CDR1 KGHSH and CDR2 LQKENI. CDR3 length: 12 residues. Here the CDR3 reads CASSPTGDIQYF. DNA for the CDR3: TGTGCCAGCTCACCGACAGGGGACATTCAGTACTTC.

This rearrangement joins TRBV3-1 (or the pseudogene TRBV3-2) to TRBJ2-2; TRBD1 is a possible D gene (5 bases). The CDR3 is made up of 11 amino acids. Trimming took 7 bases from V and 6 from J, leaving 6 bases between them. Germline V gene data show CDR1 as LGHDT and CDR2 as YNNKEL (reference sequence). The CDR3 DNA reads TGTGCCAGCAAAGGGGCCGGGGAGCTGTTTTTT. Amino acid sequence: CASKGAGELFF.

The chain has TRBV14 and TRBJ2-3; possible D gene TRBD2, 5 bases. V was shortened by 0 bases and J by 3 bases, with 10 bases between the two germline ends. The germline CDR1 and CDR2 sequences are SGHDN and FVKESK. This CDR3 is built from 15 residues. CDR3 in DNA: TGTGCCAGCAGCCAAGAACTAGTTTCGACAGATACGCAGTATTTT. It codes for CASSQELVSTDTQYF.

Only one count was recorded for this clone. This chain joins TRBV29-1 and TRBJ2-3; 7 nucleotides match TRBD1. The germline V gene has CDR1 SQVTM and CDR2 ANQGSEA. This CDR3 contains 15 residues. V dropped 7 bases and J dropped 0; count of bases not matched to a gene: 10. The CDR3 DNA reads as TGCAGCGAACGGGACAGCCTCACTAGCACAGATACGCAGTATTTT. Amino acid sequence: CSERDSLTSTDTQYF.

The chain carries TRBV5-6 and TRBJ1-2, with 8 positions matching TRBD1. Per germline, CDR1 SGHDT and CDR2 YYEEEE. Unmatched junction bases numbered 15, after V lost 3 bases and J lost 8 bases. The CDR3 loop spans 16 amino acids. Here the CDR3 reads CASSYQRTGPDLGYTF. CDR3 bases: TGTGCCAGCAGCTACCAAAGGACAGGGCCTGACCTAGGCTACACCTTC.

Only one count was recorded for this clone. This chain joins TRBV3-1 (or the pseudogene TRBV3-2) and TRBJ2-5; 7 bases fit TRBD2. The length of the CDR3 is 17 residues. The germline V gene has CDR1 LGHDT and CDR2 YNNKEL (reference sequence). V was pared by 1 base and J by 5 bases, with 13 bases of the junction left unmatched. The CDR3, as DNA: TGTGCCAGCAGCCAAGTCTGGGGGGGACCAGGTAGTGAGACCCAGTACTTC. Translated, it gives CASSQVWGGPGSETQYF.

As DNA, the CDR3 is TGTGCCAGCAGTGAAGGACTATCCTCGGGCTACGAGCAGTACTTC. The encoded protein is CASSEGLSSGYEQYF. V gene TRBV28 combines with J gene TRBJ2-7, with D possibly TRBD2 on 6 matching bases. With 5 bases removed from V and 3 bases from J, the gap between germline ends came to 17 bases. Germline CDR1 and CDR2: MDHEN and SYDVKM. The CDR3 is 15 residues long.

The chain uses TRBV12-3 or TRBV12-4 and TRBJ1-1; weak D call: TRBD1 (5 bases). Trimming cost V 7 bases and J 5 bases, with 11 bases left between them. The CDR3 sequence is 12 residues long. CDR3 sequence: CASNRGRTEAFF. CDR3 nucleotides: TGTGCCAGCAACCGGGGGAGGACTGAAGCTTTCTTT.

J is TRBJ2-7 and V is TRBV28; the match to TRBD1 covers 10 bases. The CDR3 is made up of 13 amino acids. The J segment lost 7 bases and the V segment lost 2 bases, leaving 2 bases of the junction unmatched. The V gene's germline CDR1 is MDHEN and CDR2 SYDVKM. The DNA for the CDR3 is TGTGCCAGCAGTTTAAGGACAGGGGGAGAGCAGTACTTC. Encoded protein: CASSLRTGGEQYF.

The chain is built from TRBV5-1 and TRBJ2-1; 8 bases are shared with TRBD2. CDR1 and CDR2 from the germline V gene are SGHRS and YFSETQ. CDR3 length: 16 amino acids. The V gene end was trimmed by 5 bases and the J gene end by 0 bases; junction bases not matched to a gene: 7. The CDR3 DNA follows: TGCGCCAGCAGACCTTTAGCGGGAAGCTCCTACAATGAGCAGTTCTTC. Amino acid sequence: CASRPLAGSSYNEQFF.